The present entry profiles one T cell receptor (beta chain) with its context. Its recognized antigen is unknown. Base qualities are missing; no much larger clone stands one base away. To sequence the TCRbeta CDR3 region, genomic DNA was isolated from the sorted cells. The immunoSEQ Assay was used to sequence the TCRbeta CDR3 regions. The immuneACCESS repertoire file appears here via TCRdb, limited to in-frame rearrangements. These files lack a portion of the clones; in checked studies, under half of the deficit traces to unresolved V genes, and the cause of the others is not known. A total of about 52,000 clones appear in this sample, around four fifths of them only once. Clones ranked in the top ten supply about an eighth of the sample. From cysteine to phenylalanine, the CDR3 is 14 amino acids long. Of all the DNA, just the CDR3 is kept, 42 bases in frame from base 1. At the junction V is shortened by 1 base and J by 8 bases, with 12 bases in between. CDR1 and CDR2 are drawn from the germline V gene: SGHVS, FQNEAQ.

Patients with a history of autoimmune disease or receiving systemic immunosuppression were excluded from the trial. Peripheral blood for TCR sequencing was collected from all dose cohorts at baseline, on cycle 4 day 1, and on cycle 7 day 1. The samples were taken from a phase I, first-in-human, multicenter, open-label dose-escalation trial of ivuxolimab. The trial enrolled adults with locally advanced or metastatic head and neck squamous cell, hepatocellular, melanoma or renal cell carcinoma. CD4+ and CD8+ T cells were sorted separately from peripheral blood before TCR sequencing. The sample is drawn from a study of OX40 agonist ivuxolimab in advanced cancers. In the study overall: The costimulatory receptor OX40 (CD134) was targeted by ivuxolimab, a fully human IgG2 agonistic monoclonal antibody. Partial responses occurred in three dose-escalation patients, of whom one had hepatocellular carcinoma and two had cutaneous melanoma. Of the approximately 50 dose-escalation patients, hepatocellular carcinoma was present in 19, melanoma in roughly 15, renal cell carcinoma in 9 and head and neck cancer in 9. Patients were allowed to have had prior anti-PD-1, anti-PD-L1 or anti-CTLA-4 therapy, and approximately 40% of the dose-escalation patients had been treated with checkpoint inhibitors. The paper covers the monotherapy dose-escalation part of the phase I ivuxolimab trial, which included N of about 56 patients. Peripheral TCRbeta sequencing was intended to test whether TCR sequence diversity was altered and clonal T-cell expansion was caused by ivuxolimab. Intravenous ivuxolimab was administered to patients every 2 weeks at six dose levels: 0.01, 0.1, 0.3, 1.5, 3 and 10 mg/kg. A male proportion of 75% to 85% and a mean age of 60 years, ranging from roughly 23 to 79, were recorded for the dose-escalation cohort. What the authors observed across the whole study: After ivuxolimab, expanded clones were on average more numerous among CD8+ T cells than among CD4+ T cells. At doses of 0.1 to 3.0 mg/kg, clonal expansion of both CD4+ and CD8+ blood T cells was observed from baseline to week 6. Low levels of normalized T-cell clonal expansion were also shown by some nonresponding patients. In the 0.1-3.0 mg/kg groups, partial responders had among the lowest normalized peripheral clonal expansion, particularly in CD8+ T cells. The antigen specificity of the clonally expanded peripheral T cells was not determined.

The sample consisted of CD4+ or CD8+ T cells sorted from blood, taken in a trial of the OX40 agonist ivuxolimab. The TCR sequence derives from an adult with an advanced solid tumor such as melanoma, head and neck, liver or kidney cancer. Recombination joined TRBV7-8 with TRBJ2-1; a tentative D match to TRBD1 spans 5 bases. The DNA sequence is TGTGCCAGCAGCTTAGAACACAGGACCGATGAGCAGTTCTTC. Translated, this is CASSLEHRTDEQFF.